This T cell receptor (beta chain) stems from a study of neurological immune-mediated disorders. The time point is: longitudinal time-point 3. Stored at -80 C, 2 million PBMCs were the source of the unsorted libraries. At least ten counts were recorded for this clonotype. One entry per CDR3 protein, called by TCRdb with MiXCR from the 5' RACE reads. The sample lists 84,000 or so distinct CDR3 sequences, 4.3% occurring once. Deletions cut 6 bases from V and 3 bases from J, with 15 bases between. The CDR3 contains 15 residues. The gene calls are TRBV12-3 or TRBV12-4 and TRBJ2-1; D not resolved. The sequence came from a woman aged 55-75 years with multiple sclerosis. The sequenced sample was PBMCs. DNA of the CDR3: TGTGCCAGCAGCCCCCTTGGCGGAAACTACAATGAGCAGTTCTTC. Its translation: CASSPLGGNYNEQFF.